Following are 30 T cell receptor beta chains from one sample sequenced in a study of early T cells in non-severe SARS-CoV-2 infection. TCRdb re-derived calls from the 5' RACE reads in MiXCR, one entry per CDR3 protein. This sample carries some 80,000 distinct CDR3 sequences, over 9% of them seen once, and the ten largest clones take 6.5%. Sequenced: whole blood. These receptors were obtained from an adult who was a healthcare worker with PCR-confirmed SARS-CoV-2 infection or an uninfected control (not recorded which).

This clonotype has a handful of counts. The chain uses TRBV2 and TRBJ1-4; 9 bases are shared with TRBD1. The CDR3 spans 15 residues. CDR1 and CDR2 (germline): SNHLY, FYNNEI. The ends lost 6 bases at V and 5 bases at J; junction bases unmatched: 7. CDR3: CASSLPGTGNEKLFF. In DNA, the CDR3 is TGTGCCAGCAGCCTCCCGGGGACAGGGAATGAAAAACTGTTTTTT.

This chain uses TRBV29-1 with TRBJ1-4, with 8 bases identical to TRBD1. Germline lookup yields CDR1 SQVTM and CDR2 ANQGSEA. This CDR3 has 12 residues. The CDR3 loop is CGGQGPNEKLFF. The DNA of the CDR3 is TGCGGAGGACAGGGCCCTAATGAAAAACTGTTTTTT. The full variable domain, with the rest looked up from reference TRBV29-1 and TRBJ1-4, is SAVISQKPSRDICQRGTSLTIQCQVDSQVTMMFWYRQQPGQSLTLIATANQGSEATYESGFVIDKFPISRPNLTFSTLTVSNMSPEDSSIYLCGGQGPNEKLFFGSGTQLSVL.

This clonotype was counted only a few times. The gene calls are TRBV9 and TRBJ2-3; TRBD2 aligns across 10 bases. The CDR3 loop spans 16 amino acids. Germline V CDR1 and CDR2: SGDLS, YYNGEE. The V gene end was trimmed by 3 bases and the J gene end by 1 base; junction bases not matched to a gene: 5. The CDR3 DNA reads as TGTGCCAGCAGCGCCCTAGCGGGAGCTCGCACAGATACGCAGTATTTT. It is translated as CASSALAGARTDTQYF.

By sample share, this clonotype is medium-sized (0.01 to 0.1%). V is TRBV7-9 and J is TRBJ2-5, with TRBD2 as a possible D gene (6 bases). The CDR3 length is 13 residues. Trimming took off 5 bases at V and 5 bases at J, with 12 bases between the two ends. Germline V CDR1 and CDR2: SEHNR, FQNEAQ (reference sequence). The DNA for the CDR3 is TGTGCCAGCAGCCGGGAGTTTTGGGAGACCCAGTACTTC. As protein: CASSREFWETQYF.

V and J are TRBV2 and TRBJ2-3; 7 nucleotides match TRBD2. CDR3 length: 15 amino acids. CDR1 is SNHLY and CDR2 is FYNNEI in the germline V gene. V dropped 4 bases and J dropped 2; count of bases not matched to a gene: 6. The CDR3 sequence: CASSGLAASTDTQYF. Written as DNA, the CDR3 is TGTGCCAGCAGTGGTCTAGCGGCCTCCACAGATACGCAGTATTTT.

This chain links TRBV7-3 with TRBJ2-5; 11 positions match TRBD2. CDR1 is SGHTA and CDR2 is FQGTGA in the germline V gene. Trimming took 0 bases from V and 0 from J; bases not matched to a gene: 3. The CDR3 sequence is 17 residues long. In DNA, the CDR3 is TGTGCCAGCAGCTTAACTAGCGGGAGGGTCTACCAAGAGACCCAGTACTTC. Its translation: CASSLTSGRVYQETQYF.

The rearrangement links TRBV7-8 to TRBJ2-1; D is unclear. Germline CDR1 and CDR2: SGHVS and FQNEAQ. Trimming pared 5 bases from V and 5 bases from J, leaving 10 bases between. This CDR3 has 13 residues. CDR3 residues: CASSPLMDNEQFF. The CDR3 DNA reads TGTGCCAGCAGCCCCCTTATGGACAATGAGCAGTTCTTC.

A few counts support this clonotype. V gene TRBV10-3 combines with J gene TRBJ2-1, with TRBD2 matching 12 bases. Germline V gene data show CDR1 as ENHRY and CDR2 as SYGVKD. Trimming took 6 bases from V and 4 from J; bases not matched to a gene: 10. The CDR3 runs to 17 residues. The CDR3 protein is CAISLDGLAGPYNEQFF. The CDR3 coding sequence is TGTGCCATCAGCCTAGATGGACTAGCGGGGCCTTACAATGAGCAGTTCTTC.

This clonotype was observed a few times. This chain connects TRBV5-6 to TRBJ2-7; D is ambiguous. In germline, CDR1 is SGHDT, CDR2 YYEEEE. The CDR3 runs to 17 residues. The V end was cut by 3 bases, the J end by 1 base, with 20 bases between. The CDR3 nucleotides are TGTGCCAGCAGCTCTACAAGTAACAGACGCAGATCCTACGAGCAGTACTTC. Translating gives CASSSTSNRRRSYEQYF.

This clonotype was recorded at least ten times. V is TRBV9 and J is TRBJ2-7, with D perhaps TRBD1 or TRBD2 (6 bases each). V lost 3 bases and J lost 1, with 14 bases in between. This CDR3 has 15 residues. Germline-derived CDR1 and CDR2 are SGDLS and YYNGEE. CDR3 region: CASSAGGDPSYEQYF. The DNA of the CDR3 is TGTGCCAGCAGCGCCGGGGGCGACCCGTCCTACGAGCAGTACTTC.

The rearrangement links TRBV7-9 to TRBJ1-1; TRBD1 is a possible D gene (5 bases). CDR1 is SEHNR, CDR2 FQNEAQ, per germline (reference sequence). Between the trimmed V and J ends, which lost 4 bases and 4 bases, there was a span of 13 bases. This CDR3 is built from 14 residues. The CDR3 loop reads CASSSGREVTEAFF. The CDR3, as DNA: TGTGCCAGCAGCTCGGGCAGGGAGGTCACTGAAGCTTTCTTT.

The chain is built from TRBV6-5 and TRBJ2-2; D remains unclear. This CDR3 has 14 amino acids. The germline V and J ends were trimmed by 2 bases and 3 bases, with 7 bases remaining between them. Per germline, CDR1 MNHEY and CDR2 SVGAGI. The CDR3 spells CASSYRLDTGELFF. CDR3 nucleotides: TGTGCCAGCAGTTACAGATTGGACACCGGGGAGCTGTTTTTT.

This clonotype was recorded a few times. The gene calls are TRBV11-2 and TRBJ2-1, with D possibly being TRBD1 (5 bases). V was cut by 5 bases and J by 1 base, with 12 bases left in between. The CDR3 totals 15 residues. CDR1 and CDR2 (germline): SGHAT, FQNNGV. For the CDR3, the DNA is TGTGCCAGCAGCCCTGGACACTTATCCTACAATGAGCAGTTCTTC. Its protein product is CASSPGHLSYNEQFF. The full variable domain, with the rest looked up from reference TRBV11-2 and TRBJ2-1, is EAGVAQSPRYKIIEKRQSVAFWCNPISGHATLYWYQQILGQGPKLLIQFQNNGVVDDSQLPKDRFSAERLKGVDSTLKIQPAKLEDSAVYLCASSPGHLSYNEQFFGPGTRLTVL.

This clonotype showed up just a few times. The chain couples TRBV6-5 to TRBJ2-1, with TRBD2 identical over 9 bases. CDR3 length equals 15 residues. The V and J ends lost 5 bases and 5 bases, in that order; junction bases with no gene match: 7. Germline lookup yields CDR1 MNHEY and CDR2 SVGAGI. As DNA, the CDR3 is TGTGCCAGCAGTAAACTAGGCGGGGGGGACAATGAGCAGTTCTTC. It encodes CASSKLGGGDNEQFF.

This clonotype has just a few counts. The chain links TRBV20-1 to TRBJ2-3; tentatively, D is TRBD2 (5 bases). V lost 6 bases, J lost 2 bases, and 12 bases lay in between. Germline lookup yields CDR1 DFQATT and CDR2 SNEGSKA (reference sequence). CDR3 length: 13 amino acids. Here the CDR3 DNA reads TGCAGTGCGCGTACTAGTGTCACAGATACGCAGTATTTT. It translates to CSARTSVTDTQYF.

This clonotype was seen only a few times. The chain couples TRBV7-9 to TRBJ2-2, with TRBD2 matching over 11 bases. The trim removed 4 bases at V and 5 bases at J, leaving 15 bases unmatched. This CDR3 region has 19 residues. CDR1 is SEHNR and CDR2 is FQNEAQ in the germline V gene (reference sequence). The CDR3 DNA follows: TGTGCCAGCAGCTCACCCTCCGTGGTAGCGGGAGGGGGTACCGGGGAGCTGTTTTTT. Translated: CASSSPSVVAGGGTGELFF.

This clonotype occurred a few times. The chain joins TRBV20-1 to TRBJ2-7; a possible D gene is TRBD1 (7 bases). The CDR3 sequence is 13 residues long. Germline loops: CDR1 DFQATT, CDR2 SNEGSKA (reference sequence). Trimming stripped 5 bases from V and 1 base from J, with 12 bases between. The CDR3 coding sequence is TGCAGTGCTTGGCAGGGGGGATCCTACGAGCAGTACTTC. Amino acids: CSAWQGGSYEQYF.

This clonotype was seen ten or more times. This CDR3 is CASSIRLMEGQETQYF. The CDR3 coding sequence is TGCGCCAGCAGCATACGACTGATGGAGGGACAAGAGACCCAGTACTTC. J is TRBJ2-5 and V is TRBV4-1, with a tentative D call TRBD2 (6 bases). V gave up 5 bases and J gave up 2 bases, with 18 bases separating them. The germline V gene encodes CDR1 MGHRA and CDR2 YSYEKL. The CDR3 covers 16 residues.

This chain links TRBV4-3 with TRBJ2-7, with TRBD1 identical over 9 bases. Germline V CDR1 and CDR2: LGHNA, YSLEER. After removal of 3 bases from V and 4 bases from J, the junction contained 7 bases not matched to a gene. The CDR3 sequence is 15 residues long. This chain's CDR3 is CASSQDRGSWYEQYF. The CDR3 DNA sequence: TGCGCCAGCAGCCAGGACAGGGGATCATGGTACGAGCAGTACTTC.

This CDR3 is CASSRGGLGSPLHF. CDR3 nucleotide sequence: TGTGCCAGCAGCCGAGGGGGGCTCGGTTCACCCCTCCACTTT. The V gene is TRBV11-2, the J gene TRBJ1-6, with D possibly being TRBD1 (6 bases). The germline V gene has CDR1 SGHAT and CDR2 FQNNGV. The CDR3 consists of 14 residues. Between the trimmed V and J ends, which lost 5 bases and 9 bases, there was a span of 14 bases.

In its sample, this clonotype was seen many times. This chain connects TRBV19 to TRBJ2-7, with D maybe TRBD2 (6 bases). The V gene lost 3 bases and the J gene lost 0 bases, with 12 bases spanning the gap. The CDR3 totals 15 residues. Germline V lookup: CDR1 LNHDA, CDR2 SQIVND (reference sequence). The CDR3: CASSIIGSGSYEQYF. The CDR3 nucleotides are TGTGCCAGTAGTATTATTGGTAGCGGCTCCTACGAGCAGTACTTC.

This clonotype was seen more than once but under ten times. J is TRBJ2-3 and V is TRBV10-3; D may be TRBD2 (6 bases). Germline V gene data show CDR1 as ENHRY and CDR2 as SYGVKD. CDR3 size: 14 residues. V was cut by 7 bases and J by 0 bases, with 11 bases left in between. CDR3 protein: CAITPGLSTDTQYF. In DNA, the CDR3 is TGTGCCATCACCCCGGGACTTAGCACAGATACGCAGTATTTT.

This clonotype appeared a few times. The chain links TRBV6-2 or TRBV6-3 to TRBJ1-1, with D hard to call. V was trimmed by 5 bases and J by 6 bases, leaving 4 bases between them. This CDR3 has 10 amino acids. CDR1 and CDR2 from the germline V gene are MNHEY and SVGEGT. In DNA, the CDR3 is TGTGCCAGCAGTCCAGCTGAAGCTTTCTTT. It yields the protein CASSPAEAFF.

The chain recombines TRBV6-5 with TRBJ2-7, with 11 nucleotides matching TRBD2. Germline V gives CDR1 MNHEY, CDR2 SVGAGI. The CDR3 has 14 amino acids. V shed 5 bases, J shed 2 bases, and the junction held 2 bases outside the gene matches. The CDR3 nucleotides are TGTGCCAGCAGTCCACTAGCGGGGGCCTACGAGCAGTACTTC. Amino acid sequence: CASSPLAGAYEQYF.

The chain uses TRBV12-3 or TRBV12-4 and TRBJ2-5, with 7 bases that match TRBD2. Trimming removed 4 bases from V and 4 bases from J; junction bases left unmatched: 6. The CDR3 covers 14 residues. The CDR3 protein is CASSYHSGPETQYF. DNA for the CDR3: TGTGCCAGCAGTTATCATAGCGGGCCAGAGACCCAGTACTTC.

V is TRBV7-8 and J is TRBJ2-1, with D hard to call. The length of the CDR3 is 16 residues. Germline CDR1 SGHVS, CDR2 FQNEAQ. V shed 0 bases and J shed 1 base, with 10 bases lying between them. CDR3 in DNA: TGTGCCAGCAGCTTAGCGACGTCTAGTTCCTACAATGAGCAGTTCTTC. Its protein product is CASSLATSSSYNEQFF.

This clonotype was seen more than once but under ten times. This chain uses TRBV29-1 with TRBJ1-2; D is ambiguous. The CDR3 consists of 11 residues. The germline gives CDR1 SQVTM, CDR2 ANQGSEA. V dropped 4 bases and J dropped 4 bases, with 7 bases sitting between them. CDR3 bases: TGCAGCGTTGTTTATACCTATGGCTACACCTTC. Its translation is CSVVYTYGYTF.

The J gene is TRBJ1-1, the V gene TRBV7-2, with 9 bases aligning to TRBD1. After removal of 1 base from V and 8 bases from J, the junction contained 2 bases not matched to a gene. This CDR3 has 13 residues. Germline values: CDR1 SGHTA, CDR2 FQGNSA. In nucleotides, the CDR3 is TGTGCCAGCAGCTTAGTGGGGACAGGGGAAGCTTTCTTT. Residues: CASSLVGTGEAFF.

By proportion, this clonotype is medium-sized. V gene TRBV24-1 combines with J gene TRBJ2-3, with TRBD2 matching over 8 bases. The CDR3 sequence is 16 residues long. V was clipped by 1 base and J by 0 bases; unmatched bases: 2. The germline V gene encodes CDR1 KGHDR and CDR2 SFDVKD. The CDR3 spells CATSDLAGASTDTQYF. The CDR3 region has the DNA TGTGCCACCAGTGATTTAGCGGGAGCTAGCACAGATACGCAGTATTTT.

This clonotype was seen a handful of times. The chain carries TRBV6-4 and TRBJ2-5; TRBD1 matches 9 bases. The ends lost 4 bases at V and 5 bases at J; junction bases unmatched: 8. The CDR3 loop spans 15 amino acids. CDR1 and CDR2 from the germline V gene are MRHNA and SNTAGT. DNA of the CDR3: TGTGCCAGCAGTGGGGACAGGGTTCTCCAGGAGACCCAGTACTTC. Its translation is CASSGDRVLQETQYF.